This T cell receptor (beta chain) is drawn from a study of T-cell memory formation after mild COVID-19. TCRdb ran MiXCR on the 5' RACE reads and lists one entry per CDR3 protein. The sample contains fewer than 600,000 distinct CDR3 sequences, roughly 21% of which appear only once. The table lists this clonotype with a few counts. Antigen unknown. Points from the study as a whole: Second-wave clones that peaked on day 37 lacked confirmed SARS-CoV-2 specificity.

The receptor's source is an adult woman who had mild COVID-19 (a few samples of this study predate the infection). Cell type and time point are not known. Sequenced sample: PBMCs or a T cell subset sorted from them (not recorded which).

In nucleotides, the CDR3 is TGTGCCATCAGTGAGTTCGACAGGGATTCCTACGAGCAGTACTTC. As protein: CAISEFDRDSYEQYF. The chain links TRBV10-3 to TRBJ2-7; TRBD1 agrees at 7 bases. The V segment lost 1 base and the J segment 1 base; nucleotides outside the gene matches: 4. Germline V gene data show CDR1 as ENHRY and CDR2 as SYGVKD. The CDR3 is 15 residues long.